This T cell receptor beta chain appears in the sequencing data of a study of response to subunit inactivated influenza vaccine. CDR1 and CDR2 (germline): SGHRS, YFSETQ. This CDR3 comprises 15 residues. The V and J ends lost 0 bases and 4 bases, in that order; junction bases with no gene match: 6. TCRdb reprocessed the RT-PCR reads with MiXCR, giving one entry per CDR3 protein. The table lists roughly 670,000 distinct CDR3 sequences, 11% to 15% of them singletons. Notes on the study in general: After each seasonal influenza vaccination, few new T cells are recruited, the authors suggested.

A word on this clonotype: What it binds is not known.

This TCR came from a man aged 50 or older who received an inactivated influenza vaccine. V and J are TRBV5-1 and TRBJ1-2, with 7 nucleotides matching TRBD1. The material sequenced was PBMCs from blood, taken less than 15 days before vaccination. The CDR3 DNA sequence: TGCGCCAGCAGCTTGGACGACAGGGTGAGCTATGGCTACACCTTC. This translates into CASSLDDRVSYGYTF.